A selection of T cell receptor beta chains follows, all from one sample in a study of cytomegalovirus exposure and HLA in healthy donors. Sequencing used immunoSEQ multiplex PCR; TCRdb keeps in-frame clones, though not all of them. Of about 32,000 clones in the sample, around 84% are singletons; the top ten hold approximately 4%. The specimen was PBMCs. These receptors came from a woman aged 18-29 years in good health and CMV-seronegative. Both conserved end residues are part of each CDR3. D genes are given only for firm matches. The size field is filled for only some rows; it gives once, few, many or a size class.

v_call,j_call,clone_size,d_call,cdr3_nt,cdr3_aa
TRBV2,TRBJ1-2,.,TRBD1,TGTGCCAGCAGCGCACTCTCTTATCAGGGGGTCGTAGGTAACTATGGCTACACCTTC,CASSALSYQGVVGNYGYTF
TRBV30,TRBJ1-2,.,TRBD1,TGTGCCTGGACCATACCGACAGGGGGCTATGGCTACACCTTC,CAWTIPTGGYGYTF
TRBV4-1,TRBJ2-2,.,TRBD1,TGCGCCAGCAGCCAAGCACAGGGGGCAGGAACCGGGGAGCTGTTTTTT,CASSQAQGAGTGELFF
TRBV18,TRBJ1-3,.,TRBD1,TGTGCCAGCTCGCAAGGGACAGGTCCCTCTGGAAACACCATATATTTT,CASSQGTGPSGNTIYF
TRBV6-5,TRBJ2-7,.,.,TGTGCCAGCAGTTCCCTAGGGGACGAGCAGTACTTC,CASSSLGDEQYF
TRBV6-7,TRBJ2-3,once,TRBD2,TGTGCCAGCAGTTACGTGCGGGGGACGCAGTATTTT,CASSYVRGTQYF
TRBV5-1,TRBJ1-2,few,.,TGCGCCAGCAGCTCGGACGGGACTTTTGGCTACACCTTC,CASSSDGTFGYTF
TRBV28,TRBJ1-2,.,TRBD1,TGTGCCAGCGATTCCGGGACAGCTACCTATGGCTACACCTTC,CASDSGTATYGYTF
TRBV6-1,TRBJ1-6,.,TRBD1,TGTGCCAGCAGTGCCCGCATGGGGACAGGGGAAACCTATAATTCACCCCTCCACTTT,CASSARMGTGETYNSPLHF
TRBV27,TRBJ1-2,.,.,TGTGCCAGCAGGGCAGGGTTCAGCTATGGCTACACCTTC,CASRAGFSYGYTF
TRBV30,TRBJ1-2,.,.,TGTGCCTGGAGCATGACAGGCAGGGGCTACCCCTTC,CAWSMTGRGYPF
TRBV27,TRBJ1-1,few,TRBD1,TGTGCCAGCAAGGGACAGGGGATGAACACTGAAGCTTTCTTT,CASKGQGMNTEAFF
TRBV7-6,TRBJ1-1,.,.,TGTGCCAGCAGCTTACTGCAGGGGATGAACACTGAAGCTTTCTTT,CASSLLQGMNTEAFF
TRBV28,TRBJ1-5,.,TRBD1,TGTGCCAGCAGCCAGGGACAGGAGCATCAGCCCCAGCATTTT,CASSQGQEHQPQHF
TRBV23-1,TRBJ2-3,once,TRBD1,TGCGCCAGCAGTACGCGGACAGGGGAAGGCCCAGATACGCAGTATTTT,CASSTRTGEGPDTQYF
TRBV30,TRBJ1-4,once,.,TGTGCCTGGAGTGTAGCACAGGGAAATGAAAAACTGTTTTTT,CAWSVAQGNEKLFF
TRBV18,TRBJ2-5,.,TRBD2,TGTGCCAGCTCAATCGGGGGGGAGACCCAGTACTTC,CASSIGGETQYF
TRBV5-1,TRBJ2-7,.,TRBD2,TGCGCCAGCAGCTTGGTGCTAGCGGGAGGCTACGAGCAGTACTTC,CASSLVLAGGYEQYF
TRBV27,TRBJ1-1,.,.,TGTGCCAGCAGTGGTAGAGGAACTGAAGCTTTCTTT,CASSGRGTEAFF
TRBV14,TRBJ1-1,once,TRBD1,TGTGCCAGCAGCCAGATAGACAGGGTGAACACTGAAGCTTTCTTT,CASSQIDRVNTEAFF
TRBV4-1,TRBJ2-3,.,TRBD2,TGCGCCAGCAGCCAAGACTCTAGCGGGACCACCACAGATACGCAGTATTTT,CASSQDSSGTTTDTQYF
TRBV7-2,TRBJ2-5,.,TRBD2,TGTGCCAGCAGCCTCAGAGCGGGAGGGGTAGAGACCCAGTACTTC,CASSLRAGGVETQYF
TRBV4-1,TRBJ2-7,.,TRBD2,TGCGCCAGCAGCCAAGATTTTTCGGGGGGCTACGAGCAGTACTTC,CASSQDFSGGYEQYF
TRBV5-5,TRBJ1-2,.,.,TGTGCCAGCAGCGTGGACAGTGGGTATGGCTACACCTTC,CASSVDSGYGYTF
TRBV7-9,TRBJ2-1,.,TRBD2,TGTGCCAGCAGCTTAGCGCTAGCGGGGGGGGAGCAGTTCTTC,CASSLALAGGEQFF
TRBV30,TRBJ2-1,.,TRBD2,TGTGCCTGGAGTGGCCAGCGGGAGAGGGATGAGCAGTTCTTC,CAWSGQRERDEQFF
TRBV9,TRBJ1-5,.,.,TGTGCCAGCAGCGCCTTCGGAGATCAGCCCCGGCATTTT,CASSAFGDQPRHF
TRBV13,TRBJ2-7,few,TRBD2,TGTGCCAGCAGCTTAGGCTTAAAGATCCTAGCGGGAGTGTATGAGCAGTACTTC,CASSLGLKILAGVYEQYF
TRBV6-1,TRBJ1-1,.,.,TGTGCCAGCACAAAGACAGGCCCTGAAGCTTTCTTT,CASTKTGPEAFF
TRBV5-4,TRBJ2-1,.,TRBD2,TGTGCCAGCAGCTTGGGAGGGACTAGTAGGTATGAGCAGTTCTTC,CASSLGGTSRYEQFF
TRBV25-1,TRBJ2-7,.,TRBD2,TGTGCCAGCAGTGTCGCTAGCGGGGGGGAAAGCGCCTACGAGCAGTACTTC,CASSVASGGESAYEQYF
TRBV27,TRBJ1-6,.,TRBD1,TGTGCCAGCAGGGACAGGTCGTCACCCCTCCACTTT,CASRDRSSPLHF
TRBV15,TRBJ2-1,.,TRBD1,TGTGCCACCAGCAGACGACTACAGGGGGCGCGGAACAATGAGCAGTTCTTC,CATSRRLQGARNNEQFF
TRBV28,TRBJ2-1,.,TRBD2,TGTGCCAGCGGAAGACTAGCGGGGTACGAGCAGTTCTTC,CASGRLAGYEQFF
TRBV28,TRBJ1-2,.,TRBD1,TGTGCCAGCGCTGAAGACAGGGCTGGGCGCTACCCCTTC,CASAEDRAGRYPF
TRBV6-1,TRBJ2-1,few,TRBD2,TGTGCCAGCAGTGAAGAAGTAGCGGGTTCCGGCTACAATGAGCAGTTCTTC,CASSEEVAGSGYNEQFF
TRBV7-2,TRBJ2-3,.,TRBD2,TGTGCCAGCAGCTTAGATATAGCGGGAGAAACAGATACGCAGTATTTT,CASSLDIAGETDTQYF
TRBV29-1,TRBJ2-7,.,.,TGCAGCGTTGCGACAGGAAGCTCCTACGAGCAGTACTTC,CSVATGSSYEQYF